This TCR beta chain originates from a study of cytomegalovirus exposure and HLA in healthy donors. V was trimmed by 7 bases and J by 0 bases, leaving 16 bases between them. Germline CDR1 LNHNV, CDR2 YYDKDF (reference sequence). The CDR3 length is 16 residues. 60 Vbeta and 13 Jbeta primers were used in PCR. Generated by immunoSEQ multiplex PCR, the TCRdb table keeps only in-frame clones and is missing some. This table has 200,000 to 250,000 clones, 82% appearing once. This receptor was obtained from a woman in her thirties or forties in good health and CMV-seropositive. Material: PBMCs. The chain combines TRBV15 with TRBJ2-1; tentatively, D is TRBD2 (7 bases). The CDR3 region has the DNA TGTGCCACCAAAATAGGGGGGGAAGGCTCCTACAATGAGCAGTTCTTC. Protein product: CATKIGGEGSYNEQFF.